The 17 T cell receptor beta chains listed next were all sequenced from one sample in a study of T cells after yellow fever vaccination. Using its own MiXCR run on the 5' RACE reads, TCRdb lists one record per CDR3 protein. The sample consists of about 300,000 distinct CDR3 sequences, approximately 7% of them appearing once. Sample: PBMCs, taken roughly 47 days after the first yellow fever vaccination. Source of these receptors: a man between 18 and 35 years old who received the YFV17D yellow fever vaccine.

This clonotype showed up just a few times. The chain uses TRBV7-8 and TRBJ2-2; D ambiguous. The germline CDR1 and CDR2 sequences are SGHVS and FQNEAQ. The CDR3 has 15 amino acids. The V end lost 2 bases, the J end lost 3 bases, and 10 bases lay between the germline ends. The CDR3 DNA sequence: TGTGCCAGCAGCTTAACGAACAGATACACCGGGGAGCTGTTTTTT. Protein sequence: CASSLTNRYTGELFF. Looking up the rest from reference TRBV7-8 and TRBJ2-2 gives the full variable domain: GAGVSQSPRYKVAKRGQDVALRCDPISGHVSLFWYQQALGQGPEFLTYFQNEAQLDKSGLPSDRFFAERPEGSVSTLKIQRTQQEDSAVYLCASSLTNRYTGELFFGEGSRLTVL.

This chain connects TRBV5-1 to TRBJ2-2, with D possibly called TRBD1 or TRBD2 (5 bases each). The CDR3 has 15 residues. Germline loops: CDR1 SGHRS, CDR2 YFSETQ. Trimming left V 5 bases short and J 4 bases short, with 15 bases between. The CDR3 sequence: CASSGHGVPTGELFF. The CDR3 region has the DNA TGCGCCAGCAGTGGACACGGGGTACCCACCGGGGAGCTGTTTTTT.

The chain joins TRBV12-3 or TRBV12-4 to TRBJ1-3; a possible D gene is TRBD1 (6 bases). V lost 3 bases, J lost 2 bases, and 17 bases lay in between. The CDR3 extends over 17 amino acids. The CDR3 region is CASSFPGQSIAGNTIYF. The DNA of the CDR3 is TGTGCCAGCAGTTTCCCCGGACAGTCAATAGCTGGAAACACCATATATTTT.

This clonotype was seen a handful of times. This chain joins TRBV20-1 and TRBJ1-4; no clear D gene. The germline V and J ends were trimmed by 0 bases and 3 bases, with 11 bases remaining between them. CDR1 and CDR2 (germline): DFQATT, SNEGSKA (reference sequence). This CDR3 region has 15 residues. CDR3 residues: CSARDHGEANEKLFF. As DNA, the CDR3 is TGCAGTGCTAGAGATCACGGGGAGGCTAATGAAAAACTGTTTTTT.

The V call is TRBV11-2, the J call TRBJ1-4; D is perhaps TRBD1 (5 bases). The germline V and J ends were trimmed by 4 bases and 3 bases, with 15 bases remaining between them. This CDR3 contains 16 residues. CDR1 SGHAT and CDR2 FQNNGV come from the germline V gene. Here the CDR3 reads CASSSIGAGPNEKLFF. The CDR3 DNA sequence: TGTGCCAGCAGCTCAATCGGGGCAGGACCTAATGAAAAACTGTTTTTT.

The chain carries TRBV6-1 and TRBJ1-5; 8 bases map to TRBD1. The germline gives CDR1 MNHNS, CDR2 SASEGT. V lost 6 bases to trimming and J lost 0 bases; unmatched junction nucleotides: 7. The CDR3 spans 16 residues. Here the CDR3 DNA reads TGTGCCAGCAGAGACAGGGGAGATCTTAGCAATCAGCCCCAGCATTTT. Protein sequence: CASRDRGDLSNQPQHF.

The V gene is TRBV20-1, the J gene TRBJ2-3; no clear D gene. The CDR3 loop spans 12 amino acids. The V end was cut by 2 bases, the J end by 3 bases, with 6 bases between. The germline CDR1 and CDR2 sequences are DFQATT and SNEGSKA (reference sequence). The chain's CDR3 is CSARKTTDTQYF. CDR3 bases: TGCAGTGCTAGAAAGACGACAGATACGCAGTATTTT.

The CDR3 region has the DNA TGCAGTGCTAGAGGGGGGAACCTCTACGAGCAGTACTTC. It is translated as CSARGGNLYEQYF. The V gene is TRBV20-1, the J gene TRBJ2-7; D is tentatively TRBD1 or TRBD2 (5 bases each). Germline-derived CDR1 and CDR2 are DFQATT and SNEGSKA (reference sequence). V lost 1 base and J lost 3, with 10 bases in between. The CDR3 is 13 amino acids.

This clonotype was observed at least ten times. The J gene is TRBJ2-7, the V gene TRBV5-1; 7 bases match TRBD2. The CDR3 runs to 13 residues. V was pared by 2 bases and J by 6 bases, with 5 bases of the junction left unmatched. The germline gives CDR1 SGHRS, CDR2 YFSETQ. This CDR3 reads CASSFSPGGEQYF. DNA of the CDR3: TGCGCCAGCAGCTTCTCCCCGGGGGGCGAGCAGTACTTC.

This clonotype was picked up a small number of times. This chain connects TRBV5-1 to TRBJ2-7; no firm D call. This CDR3 has 11 residues. CDR1 and CDR2 from the germline V gene are SGHRS and YFSETQ. Trimming pared 3 bases from V and 4 bases from J, leaving 5 bases between. The CDR3 spells CASSSQYEQYF. The CDR3 DNA sequence: TGCGCCAGCAGCTCTCAGTACGAGCAGTACTTC.

This clonotype has only a few counts. CDR3 sequence reads: CASSETQGNQPQHF. In DNA form, the CDR3 reads TGTGCCAGCAGTGAGACCCAAGGGAATCAGCCCCAGCATTTT. The rearrangement joins TRBV12-3 or TRBV12-4 to TRBJ1-5, with D uncertain. The CDR3 spans 14 residues. The V gene lost 5 bases and the J gene lost 4 bases, with 12 bases spanning the gap.

In its sample, this clonotype was seen a few times. CDR3: CSVRGGSYEQYF. The CDR3 region has the DNA TGCAGCGTTAGGGGGGGCTCCTACGAGCAGTACTTC. V is TRBV29-1 and J is TRBJ2-7; D perhaps matches TRBD2 (7 bases). The V gene's germline CDR1 is SQVTM and CDR2 ANQGSEA. The CDR3 has 12 amino acids. The V and J ends lost 5 bases and 0 bases respectively, with 8 bases between them.

There are many counts of this clonotype. The rearrangement links TRBV12-3 or TRBV12-4 to TRBJ1-3; D not certain. The CDR3 runs 12 residues. The V end was cut by 6 bases, the J end by 4 bases, with 7 bases between. The CDR3 reads CASSLGGNTIYF. CDR3 nucleotides: TGTGCCAGCAGCTTGGGGGGAAACACCATATATTTT.

In this sample, this clonotype turned up a few times. The CDR3 nucleotides are TGTGCCAGTCAATCGGGGCAGGACACCGGGGAGCTGTTTTTT. Protein sequence: CASQSGQDTGELFF. This chain connects TRBV19 to TRBJ2-2, with D possibly called TRBD1 or TRBD2 (5 bases each). Germline CDR1 and CDR2: LNHDA and SQIVND (reference sequence). V was clipped by 8 bases and J by 3 bases, with 13 bases between them. The CDR3 is 14 amino acids.

This clonotype was detected ten times or more. This chain uses TRBV14 with TRBJ2-5; TRBD1 aligns across 8 bases. Per the germline V gene, CDR1 is SGHDN and CDR2 is FVKESK. CDR3 length equals 14 residues. V dropped 4 bases and J dropped 7; count of bases not matched to a gene: 8. This chain's CDR3 is CASSLGQGRGTQYF. CDR3 DNA sequence: TGTGCCAGCAGCCTCGGACAGGGCCGTGGGACCCAGTACTTC.

Many counts were recorded for this clonotype. The CDR3 DNA follows: TGTGCCAGCAGCCAATCCGGACTAGCGGGGGGCGGAGATACGCAGTATTTT. Translating gives CASSQSGLAGGGDTQYF. V is TRBV4-2 and J is TRBJ2-3; TRBD2 matches 14 bases. Germline V CDR1 and CDR2: LGHNA, YNFKEQ. Trimming removed 2 bases from V and 5 bases from J; junction bases left unmatched: 6. The CDR3 loop spans 17 amino acids.

This clonotype occurred a few times. This chain links TRBV29-1 with TRBJ2-1; perhaps TRBD2 as D (6 bases). The CDR3 sequence is 19 residues long. CDR1 and CDR2 from the germline V gene are SQVTM and ANQGSEA. V was cut by 3 bases and J by 7 bases, with 31 bases left in between. For the CDR3, the DNA is TGCAGCGTTGATAATCCGGGACCTCCGGGACCTCGGGGGAGGAATGAGCAGTTCTTC. It codes for CSVDNPGPPGPRGRNEQFF.